The entry below describes one TCR beta chain. Its antigen is not identified. The source of the sample is a study of cytomegalovirus exposure and HLA in healthy donors. Findings and caveats of the study: Per published accounts, TCR beta sequences correctly predicted the HLA-A and HLA-B alleles of most subjects.

13 Jbeta primers and 60 Vbeta primers were used for the PCR. Using immunoSEQ multiplex PCR, the repertoire was profiled, and TCRdb retains in-frame clones only, with some absent. The table shows over 150,000 clones, with 70% to 80% occurring only once. Trimming cost V 5 bases and J 6 bases, with 15 bases left between them. From germline, CDR1 is SGHTA and CDR2 FQGTGA. The CDR3 length is 14 residues. The sample taken for sequencing was PBMCs. This sequence was found in a young man in good health and CMV-seropositive. This chain uses TRBV7-3 with TRBJ2-3; D may be TRBD2 (5 bases). The CDR3 sequence is CASSGADLRDTQYF. DNA for the CDR3: TGTGCCAGCAGCGGAGCGGACTTGAGGGATACGCAGTATTTT. The whole variable domain, remainder taken from reference TRBV7-3 and TRBJ2-3, is GAGVSQTPSNKVTEKGKYVELRCDPISGHTALYWYRQSLGQGPEFLIYFQGTGAADDSGLPNDRFFAVRPEGSVSTLKIQRTERGDSAVYLCASSGADLRDTQYFGPGTRLTVL.